The rows below give T cell receptor beta chains drawn from one sample of a study of blood T cell repertoires in COVID-19. The protocol was immunoSEQ multiplex PCR, while the TCRdb copy is restricted to in-frame clones and leaves out a portion. The data show about 100,000 clones, roughly 92% seen once. Sequenced sample: peripheral blood. These receptors all come from a man aged 45-60 years with active COVID-19. Each CDR3 is given without its conserved first and last residue. Where a row states a size, it is once, few, many or the class of an expanded clone; other rows omit it.

j_call v_call clone_size cdr3_aa
TRBJ2-5 TRBV19 NA ASSIRQGETQY
TRBJ2-1 TRBV11-2 NA ASSASTQNNEQF
TRBJ2-7 TRBV28 NA ASRSGTIDGVEQY
TRBJ1-2 TRBV5-1 NA ASSLEGGYGCT
TRBJ1-5 TRBV2 once ATRQGAPGQPQH
TRBJ2-7 TRBV14 NA ASSQQSGRAYEQY
TRBJ2-2 TRBV24-1 NA ATSDLGRANTGELF
TRBJ1-5 TRBV15 NA ATSRERSQPQH
TRBJ1-5 TRBV27 NA ASRTGNQPQH
TRBJ2-5 TRBV3-1/TRBV3-2 NA ASSQDPETQY
TRBJ1-1 TRBV20-1 once SASGQGDTEAF
TRBJ1-4 TRBV19 NA ASSTTGDGEKLF
TRBJ2-5 TRBV27 NA ASGRETQY
TRBJ2-1 TRBV7-3 NA ASSRARGNEQF
TRBJ2-7 TRBV5-4 once ASSRGLATRGGNEQY
TRBJ2-7 TRBV28 NA ASTPGAVSSYEQY
TRBJ1-1 TRBV28 NA AAGWGEAF
TRBJ2-3 TRBV5-6 NA ASQRGRLWADTQY
TRBJ2-7 TRBV14 NA ASSQGLASGSYEQY
TRBJ1-2 TRBV9 NA ASSGTVYGYT
TRBJ2-1 TRBV9 NA ASSVAPLNERGGEQF
TRBJ1-2 TRBV3-1/TRBV3-2 NA ASSQSWATNYGYT
TRBJ2-2 TRBV28 NA ASSSQGLTGELF
TRBJ2-5 TRBV5-1 NA ASSTAPTQETQY
TRBJ2-7 TRBV28 NA ASSWGVTGTYEQY
TRBJ1-5 TRBV7-9 NA ASSQAGSNQPQH
TRBJ2-5 TRBV5-1 NA ASSLGIAAYQETQY
TRBJ1-1 TRBV29-1 NA SVLAPLKAEAF
TRBJ2-5 TRBV30 NA AWSSLSIRLETQY
TRBJ2-3 TRBV20-1 NA SASPQASTDTQY
TRBJ2-1 TRBV2 NA ASSELAGGRQSYNEQF
TRBJ1-2 TRBV28 NA ASSDWTGGVVGGYT
TRBJ2-3 TRBV5-1 NA ASSSWLAGGRTDTQY
TRBJ2-3 TRBV11-3 NA ASSPGGTASDTQY
TRBJ2-1 TRBV5-4 NA ASSLRNEQF
TRBJ2-7 TRBV5-1 few ASSPLAGGPYEQY
TRBJ2-5 TRBV19 NA ASSPEDRGDETQY
TRBJ2-7 TRBV6-5 NA ASRPRDFSEQY
TRBJ2-2 TRBV27 NA ASTRQMNTGELF
TRBJ1-4 TRBV28 NA ASSFQGSTNEKLF
TRBJ2-4 TRBV5-1 NA ASSLGGGKDIQY
TRBJ2-1 TRBV6-5 NA ASSYSRTVGNQF